The 9 T cell receptor beta chains given below trace back to one sample, sequenced in a study of identical twins. MiXCR, run by TCRdb on the 5' RACE reads, gives a single entry per CDR3 protein. This sample has about 520,000 distinct CDR3 sequences, with roughly a fifth found just once. The same sample was also studied in work on T cells expressing NK-cell markers.

The sample was CD4+ T cells sorted from blood. The source is a woman aged 18-30 years in good health.

The V gene is TRBV2, the J gene TRBJ2-1; D call uncertain. Germline V CDR1 and CDR2: SNHLY, FYNNEI. The CDR3 totals 11 residues. Trimming cost V 11 bases and J 5 bases, with 10 bases left between them. The CDR3 region is CAARYHNEQFF. The CDR3 DNA reads as TGTGCCGCGCGCTATCACAATGAGCAGTTCTTC.

The rearrangement joins TRBV6-2 or TRBV6-3 to TRBJ2-7; D might be TRBD2 (6 bases). V lost 9 bases, J lost 7 bases, and 19 bases lay in between. Germline CDR1 reads MNHEY; CDR2 reads SVGEGT. The CDR3 loop spans 13 amino acids. In DNA, the CDR3 is TGTGCCAGTCGGGACTCTGGCGGAGAAGAGCAGTACTTC. Translating gives CASRDSGGEEQYF.

This chain uses TRBV7-3 with TRBJ2-1; D might be TRBD2 (7 bases). The CDR3 runs to 13 residues. The germline V gene has CDR1 SGHTA and CDR2 FQGTGA. V was trimmed by 5 bases and J by 10 bases, leaving 15 bases between them. The CDR3 nucleotides read TGTGCCAGCAGCCCCCGGACGGGGGGCGAGCAGTTCTTC. It codes for CASSPRTGGEQFF.

V usage is TRBV6-1 and J usage is TRBJ2-5; 10 positions agree with TRBD2. Germline CDR1 MNHNS, CDR2 SASEGT. V lost 6 bases to trimming and J lost 2 bases; unmatched junction nucleotides: 3. The CDR3 has 14 amino acids. The chain's CDR3 is CASRGLAEQETQYF. CDR3 nucleotides: TGTGCCAGCAGAGGACTAGCGGAGCAAGAGACCCAGTACTTC.

The J gene is TRBJ2-7, the V gene TRBV7-3; D ambiguous. Between the trimmed V and J ends, which lost 8 bases and 3 bases, there was a span of 14 bases. The CDR3 spans 13 residues. Germline V lookup: CDR1 SGHTA, CDR2 FQGTGA. In DNA form, the CDR3 reads TGTGCCAGCGCCTTTGGTTCCCGCTACGAGCAGTACTTC. Its protein product is CASAFGSRYEQYF.

Only a few counts were recorded for this clonotype. The V gene is TRBV6-1, the J gene TRBJ1-1; unclear D gene. The V and J ends lost 5 bases and 0 bases respectively, with 16 bases between them. Germline CDR1 and CDR2: MNHNS and SASEGT. CDR3 length equals 16 residues. In DNA form, the CDR3 reads TGTGCCAGCAGTCCACGCAGGCAGCACATGAACACTGAAGCTTTCTTT. It translates to CASSPRRQHMNTEAFF.

The rearrangement links TRBV6-5 to TRBJ2-7; D tentatively reads TRBD1 or TRBD2 (5 bases each). CDR3 length: 13 residues. The V end was cut by 2 bases, the J end by 6 bases, with 11 bases between. CDR1 is MNHEY, CDR2 SVGAGI, per germline. The CDR3 here is CASSYPGTAEQYF. The CDR3 region has the DNA TGTGCCAGCAGTTACCCGGGGACGGCCGAGCAGTACTTC.

This clonotype occurred once. The rearrangement uses TRBV5-1 and TRBJ2-1, with TRBD2 identical over 10 bases. The V segment lost 5 bases and the J segment 7 bases; nucleotides outside the gene matches: 9. CDR1 and CDR2 (germline): SGHRS, YFSETQ. There are 15 residues in the CDR3. The DNA of the CDR3 is TGCGCCAGCAGGCGGACTAGCGGAAAGACAAATGAGCAGTTCTTC. Translation: CASRRTSGKTNEQFF. The whole variable domain, filled in from reference TRBV5-1 and TRBJ2-1, reads KAGVTQTPRYLIKTRGQQVTLSCSPISGHRSVSWYQQTPGQGLQFLFEYFSETQRNKGNFPGRFSGRQFSNSRSEMNVSTLELGDSALYLCASRRTSGKTNEQFFGPGTRLTVL.

This clonotype was found a few times. This chain uses TRBV20-1 with TRBJ2-7; D might be TRBD1 or TRBD2, each matching 6 bases. Trimming removed 3 bases from V and 7 bases from J, with 16 bases in between. CDR3 length: 13 residues. From germline, CDR1 is DFQATT and CDR2 SNEGSKA (reference sequence). The CDR3 protein is CSARGSGAWEQYF. The CDR3 DNA reads as TGCAGTGCTAGGGGGTCGGGGGCCTGGGAGCAGTACTTC.